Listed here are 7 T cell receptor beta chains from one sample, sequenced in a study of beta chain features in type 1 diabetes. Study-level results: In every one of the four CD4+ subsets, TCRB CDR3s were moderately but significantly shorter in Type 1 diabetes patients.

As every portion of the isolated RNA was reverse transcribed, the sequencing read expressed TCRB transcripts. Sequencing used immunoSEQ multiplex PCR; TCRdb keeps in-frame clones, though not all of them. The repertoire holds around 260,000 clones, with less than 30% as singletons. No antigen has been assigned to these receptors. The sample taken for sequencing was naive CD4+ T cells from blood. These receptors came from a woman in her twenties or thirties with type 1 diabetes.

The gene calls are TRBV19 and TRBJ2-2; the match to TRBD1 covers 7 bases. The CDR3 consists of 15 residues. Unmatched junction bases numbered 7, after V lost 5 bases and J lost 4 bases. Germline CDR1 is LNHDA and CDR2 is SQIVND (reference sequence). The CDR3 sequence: CASSELQGSTGELFF. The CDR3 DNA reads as TGTGCCAGTAGTGAATTACAGGGGTCCACCGGGGAGCTGTTTTTT.

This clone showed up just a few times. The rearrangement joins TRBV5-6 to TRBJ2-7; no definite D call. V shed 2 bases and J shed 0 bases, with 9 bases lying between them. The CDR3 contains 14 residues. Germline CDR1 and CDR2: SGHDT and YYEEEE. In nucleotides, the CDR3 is TGTGCCAGCAGCTTAGACAAACCCTCCTACGAGCAGTACTTC. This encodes CASSLDKPSYEQYF.

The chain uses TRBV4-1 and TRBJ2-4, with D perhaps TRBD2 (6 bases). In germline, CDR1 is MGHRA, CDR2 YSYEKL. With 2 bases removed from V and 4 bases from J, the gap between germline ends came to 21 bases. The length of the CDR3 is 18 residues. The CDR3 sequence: CASSQSSVLGLAKNIQYF. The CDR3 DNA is TGCGCCAGCAGCCAATCCTCTGTATTGGGGCTAGCGAAAAACATTCAGTACTTC.

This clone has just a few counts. As DNA, the CDR3 is TGCGCCAGCAGCTTGACAGGTCCCCCTGAAGCTTTCTTT. Translated, it gives CASSLTGPPEAFF. V is TRBV5-1 and J is TRBJ1-1, with D possibly matching TRBD1 (5 bases). V was clipped by 1 base and J by 6 bases, with 10 bases between them. CDR3 length: 13 amino acids. Germline V CDR1 and CDR2: SGHRS, YFSETQ.

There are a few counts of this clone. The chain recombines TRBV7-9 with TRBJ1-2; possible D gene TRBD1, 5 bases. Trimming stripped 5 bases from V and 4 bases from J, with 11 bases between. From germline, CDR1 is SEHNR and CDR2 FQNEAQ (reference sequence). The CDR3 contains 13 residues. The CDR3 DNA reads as TGTGCCAGCAGCCCAAGGGGCGGCTATGGCTACACCTTC. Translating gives CASSPRGGYGYTF.

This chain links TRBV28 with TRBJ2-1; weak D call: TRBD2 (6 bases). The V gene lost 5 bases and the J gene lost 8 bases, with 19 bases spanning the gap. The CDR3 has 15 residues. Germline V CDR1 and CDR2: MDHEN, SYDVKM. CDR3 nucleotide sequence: TGTGCCAGCAGTCTACCGGGACTGGCTACGGATGAGCAGTTCTTC. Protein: CASSLPGLATDEQFF.

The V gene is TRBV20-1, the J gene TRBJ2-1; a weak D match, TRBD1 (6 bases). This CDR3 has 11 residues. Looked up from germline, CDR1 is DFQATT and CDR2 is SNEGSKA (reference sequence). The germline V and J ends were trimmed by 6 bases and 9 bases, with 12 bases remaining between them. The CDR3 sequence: CSASRDIEQFF. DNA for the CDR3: TGCAGTGCCTCCCGGGACATTGAGCAGTTCTTC.